This T cell receptor (beta chain) was captured in a study of spatial heterogeneity in lung cancer. Broader study findings: Tracking of tumor mutation counts was seen in expanded intratumoral alpha and beta TCR counts.

V was trimmed by 2 bases and J by 5 bases, leaving 13 bases between them. The CDR3 loop spans 15 amino acids. Germline V CDR1 and CDR2: MDHEN, SYDVKM. Using its own MiXCR run on the 5' RACE reads, TCRdb lists one record per CDR3 protein. Among about 29,000 distinct CDR3 sequences listed, 7.1% were seen once. A word on this clonotype: Its antigen is as yet unknown.

Time point noted: sample taken at primary tumor resection. Without sorting, whole RNA was sequenced from tumor, nontumor lung or frozen PBMC. The chain has TRBV28 and TRBJ1-3; D is uncertain. Sequencing used lung tumor tissue, obtained at surgery. The clonotype comes from a male donor with early-stage non-small cell lung cancer. The CDR3 sequence is CASSLSGSRRNTIYF. In DNA form, the CDR3 reads TGTGCCAGCAGTTTAAGCGGATCCCGAAGAAACACCATATATTTT.